The present entry profiles one T cell receptor (beta chain) with its context. Its target is not known. The CDR3 consists of 16 residues. J gave up 4 bases and V 3 bases, and 6 bases lay outside the gene matches. In germline, CDR1 is SGHTA, CDR2 FQGNSA. This record comes from a study of shared clonotypes between healthy human individuals. Using immunoSEQ multiplex PCR, the repertoire was profiled, and TCRdb retains in-frame clones only, with some absent. Here the sample spans under 850,000 clones, 80% to 95% being singletons. Naive CD8 cells lacked CD45RO, underwent positive selection for CCR7 and left out terminally differentiated effector memory CD45RA+ cells. Study outcomes and limitations: Clonotypes which were not shared had lower generation probabilities than clonotypes that all four donors shared.

The V and J genes are TRBV7-2 and TRBJ2-7; 13 bases line up with TRBD2. The clonotype comes from a man under 40 in good health. The sample comprised naive CD8+ T cells sorted from blood. CDR3 sequence reads: CASSLHGTSGAYEQYF. CDR3 in DNA: TGTGCCAGCAGCTTGCATGGGACTAGCGGGGCGTACGAGCAGTACTTC.